The source of this T cell receptor beta chain is a study of T cells in Graves' hyperthyroidism and ophthalmopathy. Findings and caveats of the study: From stable hyperthyroidism, ophthalmopathy was set apart by a 13 V-J model.

This clonotype was detected many times. Its antigen is unidentified. The investigators amplified TCR beta CDR3 regions from RNA transcripts. The TCR CDR3 first-round RT-PCR relied on the HTBI primer set. TCRdb processed the multiplex PCR reads anew with MiXCR; each CDR3 protein has one entry. The sample records 500,000 to 750,000 distinct CDR3 sequences, around 16% being singletons. For Graves' hyperthyroidism to be stable, ophthalmopathy could not progress within 18 months. Diagnostic decisions used clinical symptoms, serum thyroxine and TRAb, thyroid ultrasound and orbital computed tomography. PBMCs were obtained from 10 ml fresh peripheral blood. This CDR3 contains 15 residues. Trimming cost V 0 bases and J 3 bases; bases outside gene matches: 0. Per the germline V gene, CDR1 is DFQATT and CDR2 is SNEGSKA (reference sequence).

The sequence came from a woman aged 25 to 39 with Graves' hyperthyroidism. V and J are TRBV20-1 and TRBJ2-2; 11 nucleotides match TRBD2. Sequencing used blood. The CDR3 loop is CSARDSGRDTGELFF. The CDR3 coding sequence is TGCAGTGCTAGAGATAGCGGGAGGGACACCGGGGAGCTGTTTTTT.